Listed below are T cell receptor beta chains from one sample, sequenced in a study of early T cells in non-severe SARS-CoV-2 infection. One entry per CDR3 protein results from TCRdb running MiXCR on the 5' RACE reads. The repertoire holds fewer than 60,000 distinct CDR3 sequences, with around 8.4% as singletons. The sequenced sample was whole blood. Receptors were obtained from an adult who was a healthcare worker with PCR-confirmed SARS-CoV-2 infection or an uninfected control (not recorded which). The CDR3 runs from the conserved cysteine through the conserved F or W. A D gene is named only where the DNA matches it firmly. Not all rows give a size; the values are once, few, many and, for expanded clones, a class.

d_call: NA; v_call: TRBV6-6; j_call: TRBJ2-5; clone_size: many; cdr3_nt: TGTGCCAGCAGTGCCCCGGGGGAGGGGGAAGAGACCCAGTACTTC; cdr3_aa: CASSAPGEGEETQYF
d_call: NA; v_call: TRBV5-4; j_call: TRBJ2-7; clone_size: NA; cdr3_nt: TGTGCCAGCAGCTTGGAGGGGGAAGGCGAGCAGTACTTC; cdr3_aa: CASSLEGEGEQYF
d_call: TRBD1; v_call: TRBV19; j_call: TRBJ2-7; clone_size: many; cdr3_nt: TGTGCCAGTAGTATACTCCAGGGGGCCAGCGAGCAGTACTTC; cdr3_aa: CASSILQGASEQYF
d_call: NA; v_call: TRBV10-3; j_call: TRBJ1-2; clone_size: NA; cdr3_nt: TGTGCCATCAGTGAGGCCACTACTAACTATGGCTACACCTTC; cdr3_aa: CAISEATTNYGYTF
d_call: NA; v_call: TRBV3-1; j_call: TRBJ2-7; clone_size: many; cdr3_nt: TGTGCCAGCAGCCAAGCAGAATCCGAGCAGTACTTC; cdr3_aa: CASSQAESEQYF
d_call: TRBD2; v_call: TRBV19; j_call: TRBJ2-3; clone_size: NA; cdr3_nt: TGTGCCAGTAGTTCAGGACTAGCGGGGGGGACAGATACGCAGTATTTT; cdr3_aa: CASSSGLAGGTDTQYF
d_call: NA; v_call: TRBV6-4; j_call: TRBJ2-1; clone_size: many; cdr3_nt: TGTGCCAACCACAAGCGCGCGCTGGGGCAGTTCTTC; cdr3_aa: CANHKRALGQFF
d_call: TRBD1; v_call: TRBV6-1; j_call: TRBJ2-7; clone_size: many; cdr3_nt: TGTGCCAGCAGTGAAGCGCTTCCGGCAGGGGGCCACGAGCAGTACTTC; cdr3_aa: CASSEALPAGGHEQYF
d_call: TRBD1; v_call: TRBV6-5; j_call: TRBJ2-7; clone_size: many; cdr3_nt: TGTGCCAGCAGGATATTGGGGGACAGAACCTACGAGCAGTACTTC; cdr3_aa: CASRILGDRTYEQYF
d_call: NA; v_call: TRBV29-1; j_call: TRBJ2-3; clone_size: few; cdr3_nt: TGCAGCGTTGAGCAGCCTAGCGGCACAGATACGCAGTATTTT; cdr3_aa: CSVEQPSGTDTQYF
d_call: NA; v_call: TRBV5-1; j_call: TRBJ1-4; clone_size: NA; cdr3_nt: TGCGCCAGCAGCTTGGATTTGGGCAGGGAGGGTGAAAAACTGTTTTTT; cdr3_aa: CASSLDLGREGEKLFF
d_call: NA; v_call: TRBV15; j_call: TRBJ2-7; clone_size: many; cdr3_nt: TGTGCCACCAGCAGAGATCCCCGGGTCTACGAGCAGTACTTC; cdr3_aa: CATSRDPRVYEQYF
d_call: NA; v_call: TRBV10-1; j_call: TRBJ2-1; clone_size: many; cdr3_nt: TGCGCCAGCGCCCGAGACTATGAGCAGTTCTTC; cdr3_aa: CASARDYEQFF
d_call: TRBD2; v_call: TRBV2; j_call: TRBJ2-1; clone_size: many; cdr3_nt: TGTGCCAGCAGTTCGCTAGCGGGTTCCAGCTCCTACAATGAGCAGTTCTTC; cdr3_aa: CASSSLAGSSSYNEQFF
d_call: TRBD1; v_call: TRBV27; j_call: TRBJ1-4; clone_size: many; cdr3_nt: TGTGCCAGCAGTTTAGGGCAGGGGGCCGGTAGACTGTTTTTT; cdr3_aa: CASSLGQGAGRLFF
d_call: TRBD2; v_call: TRBV27; j_call: TRBJ2-3; clone_size: many; cdr3_nt: TGTGCCAGTCGGACTAGTTTCACAGATACGCAGTATTTT; cdr3_aa: CASRTSFTDTQYF
d_call: NA; v_call: TRBV30; j_call: TRBJ1-1; clone_size: many; cdr3_nt: TGTGCCTGGAGAGTGGACGGGAACACTGAAGCTTTCTTT; cdr3_aa: CAWRVDGNTEAFF
d_call: TRBD1; v_call: TRBV29-1; j_call: TRBJ1-1; clone_size: many; cdr3_nt: TGCAGCGTCCGACGACAGGGCGACACTGAAGCTTTCTTT; cdr3_aa: CSVRRQGDTEAFF
d_call: NA; v_call: TRBV12-5; j_call: TRBJ2-7; clone_size: many; cdr3_nt: TGTGCTAGTGGTTTGATCTTGCCCTTCCAGTACTTC; cdr3_aa: CASGLILPFQYF
d_call: TRBD2; v_call: TRBV7-2; j_call: TRBJ2-3; clone_size: many; cdr3_nt: TGTGCCAGCAGCGAACTCGCGGGGGGGAGCACAGATACGCAGTATTTT; cdr3_aa: CASSELAGGSTDTQYF
d_call: NA; v_call: TRBV28; j_call: TRBJ2-7; clone_size: few; cdr3_nt: TGTGCCAGCGGGCAAGTCGCGGGCCTTACCTACGAGCAGTACTTC; cdr3_aa: CASGQVAGLTYEQYF
d_call: NA; v_call: TRBV29-1; j_call: TRBJ2-2; clone_size: few; cdr3_nt: TGCAGCGTTGCCTCCCTGGTGAACACCGGGGAGCTGTTTTTT; cdr3_aa: CSVASLVNTGELFF
d_call: NA; v_call: TRBV29-1; j_call: TRBJ2-3; clone_size: many; cdr3_nt: TGCAGCGCTGATCCCCGGATTCCCCTTAGCACAGATACGCAGTATTTT; cdr3_aa: CSADPRIPLSTDTQYF
d_call: TRBD2; v_call: TRBV20-1; j_call: TRBJ2-3; clone_size: NA; cdr3_nt: TGCAGTGCTAGAGATCAGCTAGCGGGGAGTCCAGATACGCAGTATTTT; cdr3_aa: CSARDQLAGSPDTQYF
d_call: NA; v_call: TRBV7-6; j_call: TRBJ2-3; clone_size: many; cdr3_nt: TGTGCCAGCAGCTTAGTTTCAGGGGGGAACACAGATACGCAGTATTTT; cdr3_aa: CASSLVSGGNTDTQYF
d_call: NA; v_call: TRBV3-1; j_call: TRBJ1-1; clone_size: many; cdr3_nt: TGTGCCAGCAGCCAACGCCCCGGGCAGAGCAACACTGAAGCTTTCTTT; cdr3_aa: CASSQRPGQSNTEAFF
d_call: NA; v_call: TRBV29-1; j_call: TRBJ2-2; clone_size: few; cdr3_nt: TGCAGCGTTGCCCCCGAGTCCGGGGAGCTGTTTTTT; cdr3_aa: CSVAPESGELFF
d_call: NA; v_call: TRBV3-1; j_call: TRBJ2-5; clone_size: NA; cdr3_nt: TGTGCCAGCAGCCAAGACCGGTTCAGCGGTGGGGAGACCCAGTACTTC; cdr3_aa: CASSQDRFSGGETQYF
d_call: NA; v_call: TRBV11-2; j_call: TRBJ2-7; clone_size: many; cdr3_nt: TGTGCCAGCAGCTTAGATAGGGGTATGGGTTACGAGCAGTACTTC; cdr3_aa: CASSLDRGMGYEQYF
d_call: NA; v_call: TRBV6-5; j_call: TRBJ2-3; clone_size: NA; cdr3_nt: TGTGCCAGCAGTTATTTGTGGGGGACAGATACGCAGTATTTT; cdr3_aa: CASSYLWGTDTQYF
d_call: NA; v_call: TRBV20-1; j_call: TRBJ2-7; clone_size: many; cdr3_nt: TGCAAAGGACCCTGGGGTCAGAAGACCTACGAGCAGTACTTC; cdr3_aa: CKGPWGQKTYEQYF
d_call: NA; v_call: TRBV2; j_call: TRBJ1-1; clone_size: few; cdr3_nt: TGTGCCAGCAGTGGTGAGTCTACTGAAGCTTTCTTT; cdr3_aa: CASSGESTEAFF
d_call: TRBD2; v_call: TRBV7-3; j_call: TRBJ2-1; clone_size: many; cdr3_nt: TGTGCCAGCAGCTCCTCCCCGGGACTAGCGGAGACGATACCCTACAATGAGCAGTTCTTC; cdr3_aa: CASSSSPGLAETIPYNEQFF
d_call: TRBD1; v_call: TRBV6-2/TRBV6-3; j_call: TRBJ1-1; clone_size: many; cdr3_nt: TGTGCCAGCAGCCGACCGCAAGACAGGGGGCGCATAGACACTGAAGCTTTCTTT; cdr3_aa: CASSRPQDRGRIDTEAFF
d_call: TRBD2; v_call: TRBV6-5; j_call: TRBJ2-5; clone_size: few; cdr3_nt: TGTGCCAGCAGAACTCGCTCGGGAGGAAAACAAGAGACCCAGTACTTC; cdr3_aa: CASRTRSGGKQETQYF
d_call: NA; v_call: TRBV14; j_call: TRBJ2-7; clone_size: many; cdr3_nt: TGTGCCAGCAGCCGAAGATCGACAGGTTCTGGGGGCGACCCTTACGAGCAGTACTTC; cdr3_aa: CASSRRSTGSGGDPYEQYF
d_call: NA; v_call: TRBV9; j_call: TRBJ2-7; clone_size: once; cdr3_nt: TGTGCCAGCAGCGCTCGCCGGAGCTCCTACGAGCAGTACTTC; cdr3_aa: CASSARRSSYEQYF
d_call: NA; v_call: TRBV24-1; j_call: TRBJ2-5; clone_size: many; cdr3_nt: TGTGCCACCAGTGAAGCGGGTATCGAAGAGACCCAGTACTTC; cdr3_aa: CATSEAGIEETQYF
d_call: NA; v_call: TRBV7-6; j_call: TRBJ2-1; clone_size: many; cdr3_nt: TGTGCCAGCAGCTTAAGTTTTCCGGACTCCTACAATGAGCAGTTCTTC; cdr3_aa: CASSLSFPDSYNEQFF
d_call: NA; v_call: TRBV29-1; j_call: TRBJ2-7; clone_size: many; cdr3_nt: TGCAGCGTTGTACCAACCGAAGCAGGCGAGCAGTACTTC; cdr3_aa: CSVVPTEAGEQYF
d_call: NA; v_call: TRBV9; j_call: TRBJ2-2; clone_size: many; cdr3_nt: TGTGCCAGCAGCGTGAGGGGGGATGCCACCGGGGAGCTGTTTTTT; cdr3_aa: CASSVRGDATGELFF
d_call: NA; v_call: TRBV5-4; j_call: TRBJ1-2; clone_size: many; cdr3_nt: TGTGCCAGCAGCTACCGGACAGCGAACTATGGCTACACCTTC; cdr3_aa: CASSYRTANYGYTF
d_call: NA; v_call: TRBV6-5; j_call: TRBJ2-2; clone_size: many; cdr3_nt: TGTGCCGTCGGACGGGAGAACACCGGGGAGCTGTTTTTT; cdr3_aa: CAVGRENTGELFF
d_call: NA; v_call: TRBV11-2; j_call: TRBJ2-1; clone_size: many; cdr3_nt: TGTGCCAGCAGCTTAGATACGGTTGGTGAGCAGTTCTTC; cdr3_aa: CASSLDTVGEQFF